The 16 T cell receptor beta chains below come from one sample, sequenced in a study of Ad26.COV2.S vaccination and SARS-CoV-2 variants. The treatment is: over 15 received Ad26.COV2.S at low or high dose, single or two shots; 5 received placebo; per-sample allocation not given. Sampling took place 63 days after the first vaccine or placebo injection. The data were produced by immunoSEQ multiplex PCR, yet TCRdb's version contains in-frame clones alone and is incomplete. The profile shows roughly 330,000 clones, about nine tenths of them singletons. The sequencing here drew on peripheral blood, taken in a trial of Ad26.COV2.S vaccine versus placebo. The receptor source for this set is a person aged 18-65 years who received the Ad26.COV2.S COVID-19 vaccine or a placebo.

This clone was detected only a few times. The V gene is TRBV4-3, the J gene TRBJ2-1; no clear D. The germline V gene has CDR1 LGHNA and CDR2 YSLEER. V was clipped by 0 bases and J by 4 bases, with 10 bases between them. The CDR3 loop spans 15 amino acids. The CDR3 reads CASSQDGEGYNEQFF. Here the CDR3 DNA reads TGCGCCAGCAGCCAAGATGGGGAAGGGTACAATGAGCAGTTCTTC.

The chain links TRBV5-4 to TRBJ1-2; no reliable D call. V lost 0 bases and J lost 8, with 17 bases in between. This CDR3 is built from 15 residues. Per germline, CDR1 SGHNT and CDR2 YYREEE (reference sequence). The CDR3 DNA reads as TGTGCCAGCAGCTTGGTAACAGAGTCTTTAGACGGCTACACCTTC. Translating gives CASSLVTESLDGYTF.

In this sample, this clone turned up once. The rearrangement links TRBV10-3 to TRBJ2-1, with a weak D call TRBD2 (7 bases). CDR1 and CDR2 (germline): ENHRY, SYGVKD. This CDR3 region has 14 residues. The ends were cut back, 8 bases at V and 6 bases at J, with 17 bases in the middle. DNA of the CDR3: TGTGCCATCTGGGAACGGGGGGCTTCCAATGAGCAGTTCTTC. Its protein product is CAIWERGASNEQFF.

The gene calls are TRBV5-4 and TRBJ1-2; no clear D gene. Germline values: CDR1 SGHNT, CDR2 YYREEE (reference sequence). CDR3 size: 16 residues. V was clipped by 1 base and J by 4 bases, with 17 bases between them. CDR3 sequence reads: CASSLPSFASAYGYTF. CDR3 DNA sequence: TGTGCCAGCAGCTTGCCGAGTTTTGCCAGCGCCTATGGCTACACCTTC.

J is TRBJ1-6 and V is TRBV19, with D tentatively TRBD1 (5 bases). V lost 10 bases to trimming and J lost 7 bases, with 14 bases between them. This CDR3 contains 13 residues. The V gene's germline CDR1 is LNHDA and CDR2 SQIVND (reference sequence). CDR3 amino acids: CATDGGLNSPLHF. CDR3 bases: TGTGCCACCGACGGGGGGTTAAATTCACCCCTCCACTTT. Variable domain in full (rest from reference TRBV19 and TRBJ1-6): DGGITQSPKYLFRKEGQNVTLSCEQNLNHDAMYWYRQDPGQGLRLIYYSQIVNDFQKGDIAEGYSVSREKKESFPLTVTSAQKNPTAFYLCATDGGLNSPLHFGNGTRLTVT.

The rearrangement links TRBV6-5 to TRBJ2-3, with D perhaps TRBD1 or TRBD2 (5 bases each). In germline, CDR1 is MNHEY, CDR2 SVGAGI. The CDR3 has 15 residues. Trimming stripped 2 bases from V and 5 bases from J, with 14 bases between. The CDR3 DNA sequence: TGTGCCAGCAGTTACGCTAGTGGGGGAGTAGATACGCAGTATTTT. Protein: CASSYASGGVDTQYF.

For the CDR3, the DNA is TGTGCCATCAGTGAGGGGATCTATGGCTACACCTTC. This translates into CAISEGIYGYTF. This chain connects TRBV10-3 to TRBJ1-2; D gene uncertain. The CDR3 is 12 amino acids. Germline V gene data show CDR1 as ENHRY and CDR2 as SYGVKD. Trimming cost V 2 bases and J 4 bases, with 5 bases left between them.

This sequence joins TRBV7-2 and TRBJ2-2, with 8 bases lining up with TRBD1. The germline CDR1 and CDR2 sequences are SGHTA and FQGNSA. After removal of 7 bases from V and 2 bases from J, the junction contained 15 bases not matched to a gene. CDR3 length: 18 amino acids. For the CDR3, the DNA is TGTGCCAGCATCCTCAGGGGGCCGCCATACCAAAACACCGGGGAGCTGTTTTTT. Translation gives CASILRGPPYQNTGELFF.

The chain employs TRBV28 and TRBJ1-5; 9 nucleotides align to TRBD1. This CDR3 contains 17 residues. Trimming at V came to 2 bases and at J to 7 bases, leaving 12 bases not matched to a gene. Germline CDR1 MDHEN, CDR2 SYDVKM. CDR3 nucleotide sequence: TGTGCCAGCAGTTTAAACTCCGGGACAGGGTACGGACAGCCCCAGCATTTT. It translates to CASSLNSGTGYGQPQHF.

This clone came up once. The gene calls are TRBV5-4 and TRBJ1-2; D gene unclear. Germline lookup yields CDR1 SGHNT and CDR2 YYREEE (reference sequence). V lost 6 bases to trimming and J lost 6 bases, with 15 bases between them. The CDR3 totals 13 residues. The CDR3 coding sequence is TGTGCCAGCAACCCCGGGTCTTTAGATGGCTACACCTTC. This translates into CASNPGSLDGYTF. Variable domain in full (rest from reference TRBV5-4 and TRBJ1-2): ETGVTQSPTHLIKTRGQQVTLRCSSQSGHNTVSWYQQALGQGPQFIFQYYREEENGRGNFPPRFSGLQFPNYSSELNVNALELDDSALYLCASNPGSLDGYTFGSGTRLTVV.

The gene calls are TRBV7-9 and TRBJ2-7; D is unresolved. V lost 6 bases and J 2 bases, leaving 11 bases between the germline ends. This CDR3 comprises 13 residues. The V gene's germline CDR1 is SEHNR and CDR2 FQNEAQ (reference sequence). The CDR3 DNA is TGTGCCAGCAGTCTATCAAGCCCCTACGAGCAGTACTTC. Translation gives CASSLSSPYEQYF.

The chain uses TRBV9 and TRBJ1-5; 7 bases line up with TRBD1. Losses at the gene ends were 7 bases for V and 2 bases for J; bases not matched to a gene: 6. Germline CDR1 SGDLS, CDR2 YYNGEE. The CDR3 length is 14 residues. The CDR3 region has the DNA TGTGCCAGCGGTAGACAGGGTGGCAATCAGCCCCAGCATTTT. This translates into CASGRQGGNQPQHF.

The chain recombines TRBV19 with TRBJ2-7; a weak D match, TRBD1 (6 bases). V was clipped by 1 base and J by 4 bases, with 8 bases between them. This CDR3 region has 13 residues. Germline assignment: CDR1 LNHDA and CDR2 SQIVND (reference sequence). CDR3 amino acids: CASSIGRGYEQYV. In DNA form, the CDR3 reads TGTGCCAGTAGTATAGGCAGGGGTTACGAGCAGTACGTC.

This chain links TRBV18 with TRBJ1-2; no definite D call. Trimming shortened V by 6 bases and J by 8 bases, and 10 bases separated the two germline ends. Germline V gene lookup returns CDR1 KGHSH and CDR2 LQKENI. There are 11 residues in the CDR3. This CDR3 is CASSQTHGYTF. For the CDR3, the DNA is TGTGCCAGCTCTCAAACTCACGGCTACACCTTC.

The gene calls are TRBV12-5 and TRBJ1-6, with D uncertain. The germline V and J ends were trimmed by 0 bases and 8 bases, with 5 bases remaining between them. Germline V CDR1 and CDR2: LGHNT, FRNRAP. There are 13 residues in the CDR3. This CDR3 is CASGLVLDSPLHF. Here the CDR3 DNA reads TGTGCTAGTGGTTTGGTACTGGATTCACCCCTCCACTTT.

The rearrangement uses TRBV3-1 (or the pseudogene TRBV3-2) and TRBJ2-1; the match to TRBD2 covers 8 bases. This CDR3 region has 18 residues. V trimming: 6 bases; J trimming: 2 bases; junction bases outside the gene matches: 15. The germline V gene encodes CDR1 LGHDT and CDR2 YNNKEL (reference sequence). The CDR3 DNA reads as TGTGCCAGCAGAGAAAGCGGGAGCAATATTAGGGCCTACAATGAGCAGTTCTTC. It codes for CASRESGSNIRAYNEQFF.